A selection of T cell receptor beta chains follows, all from one sample in a study of T cells after yellow fever vaccination. TCRdb itself ran the 5' RACE reads through MiXCR, one entry per CDR3 protein. The sample carries some 49,000 distinct CDR3 sequences, over 5.5% recorded once. Sample: PBMCs, either bulk or a sorted T-cell subset (CD4+, CD8+, memory, or dextramer-sorted; not recorded which), taken 45 days after the yellow fever booster vaccination. These receptor sequences come from a man aged 30 to 45 who received the YFV17D yellow fever vaccine. Both conserved end residues are part of each CDR3. D genes are given only for firm matches. Expanded clones are given a class, and other clones once, few, many or no size at all.

d_call cdr3_length j_call v_call clone_size cdr3_aa cdr3_nt
. 13 TRBJ1-1 TRBV10-2 many CATHMGPNTEAFF TGCGCCACCCATATGGGGCCGAACACTGAAGCTTTCTTT
. 12 TRBJ2-1 TRBV7-2 . CASSSELGEQFF TGTGCCAGCAGTTCAGAACTTGGTGAGCAGTTCTTC
. 14 TRBJ2-3 TRBV9 . CASSVGTFTDTQYF TGTGCCAGCAGCGTGGGGACCTTTACAGATACGCAGTATTTT
TRBD1 16 TRBJ2-7 TRBV11-2 . CASTKGAGAVSYEQYF TGTGCCAGCACCAAGGGGGCAGGGGCCGTATCCTACGAGCAGTACTTC
TRBD1 15 TRBJ2-2 TRBV3-1 few CATSQGGIGTGELFF TGTGCCACCAGCCAAGGGGGCATAGGCACCGGGGAGCTGTTTTTT
TRBD2 17 TRBJ2-3 TRBV5-3 few CARSDSPGLAGEDTQYF TGTGCCAGAAGCGACAGCCCGGGACTAGCGGGAGAAGATACGCAGTATTTT
. 16 TRBJ2-1 TRBV11-2 few CASSSYRDKQYNEQFF TGTGCCAGCAGCTCATACCGGGACAAGCAATACAATGAGCAGTTCTTC
. 15 TRBJ1-5 TRBV7-2 many CASSLRGAQNQPQHF TGTGCCAGCAGCTTAAGGGGGGCCCAGAATCAGCCCCAGCATTTT
TRBD2 14 TRBJ2-5 TRBV29-1 . CSVAASGSGWTQYF TGCAGCGTTGCGGCTAGCGGATCCGGTTGGACCCAGTACTTC
TRBD1 13 TRBJ1-1 TRBV6-2/TRBV6-3 many CASIGTGNTEAFF TGTGCCAGCATCGGGACAGGGAACACTGAAGCTTTCTTT
. 13 TRBJ2-7 TRBV5-5 . CASSPGDTYEQYF TGTGCCAGCAGCCCGGGGGACACCTACGAGCAGTACTTC
TRBD1 13 TRBJ1-5 TRBV20-1 . CSAMDRAGQPQHF TGCAGTGCCATGGACAGGGCGGGGCAGCCCCAGCATTTT
TRBD2 16 TRBJ2-2 TRBV28 many CASKTGGAENTGELFF TGTGCCAGCAAAACGGGGGGGGCGGAGAACACCGGGGAGCTGTTTTTT
. 15 TRBJ2-6 TRBV2 . CASSEGISGANVLTF TGTGCCAGCAGTGAGGGGATCTCTGGGGCCAACGTCCTGACTTTC
TRBD2 14 TRBJ2-7 TRBV10-3 many CAISEEAGGLEQYF TGTGCCATCAGTGAGGAAGCGGGAGGTCTCGAGCAGTACTTC
. 15 TRBJ2-7 TRBV29-1 many CSVEDGRANHYEQYF TGCAGCGTTGAAGATGGCCGTGCCAACCACTACGAGCAGTACTTC
. 13 TRBJ2-7 TRBV6-5 many CASRLTIQTAQYF TGTGCCAGCAGGTTAACGATCCAGACGGCGCAGTACTTC
. 12 TRBJ2-7 TRBV14 . CASSQGGREQYF TGTGCCAGCAGCCAAGGAGGGAGGGAGCAGTACTTC
. 17 TRBJ2-3 TRBV25-1 many CASSDRELVRSTDTQYF TGTGCCAGCAGTGATCGAGAACTAGTGAGGAGCACAGATACGCAGTATTTT
. 13 TRBJ1-2 TRBV30 . CASMTAANYGYTF TGTGCCTCAATGACAGCAGCTAACTATGGCTACACCTTC
. 15 TRBJ2-7 TRBV11-2 many CASSLDWAGHYEQYF TGTGCCAGCAGCTTAGATTGGGCGGGACACTACGAGCAGTACTTC
. 14 TRBJ1-4 TRBV30 . CAWSVTVTNEKLFF TGTGCCTGGAGTGTAACAGTCACTAATGAAAAACTGTTTTTT
. 15 TRBJ2-5 TRBV6-5 many CASSSSYRVVETQYF TGTGCCAGCAGTTCCTCTTACAGGGTGGTAGAGACCCAGTACTTC
. 15 TRBJ2-6 TRBV27 . CASSPTLSGANVLTF TGTGCCAGCAGCCCTACCCTCTCTGGGGCCAACGTCCTGACTTTC
. 15 TRBJ1-3 TRBV7-2 many CASSLEVAGANTIYF TGTGCCAGCAGCTTAGAAGTGGCGGGGGCAAACACCATATATTTT
. 10 TRBJ1-6 TRBV5-1 many CASPQLDLHF TGCGCCAGCCCACAGTTGGACCTCCACTTT
. 15 TRBJ2-7 TRBV5-1 many CASSLDRTQTYEQYF TGCGCCAGCAGCCTAGACAGGACCCAAACCTACGAGCAGTACTTC
. 13 TRBJ2-7 TRBV12-3/TRBV12-4 many CASSSPGSYEQYF TGTGCCAGCAGCTCACCGGGATCCTACGAGCAGTACTTC
. 11 TRBJ2-1 TRBV2 many CASSRDFQQFF TGTGCCAGCAGTCGGGACTTCCAACAGTTCTTC
. 9 TRBJ1-1 TRBV29-1 few CSVTEGAFF TGCAGCGTTACAGAGGGAGCTTTCTTT
TRBD2 15 TRBJ2-2 TRBV2 many CASSLVLASTGELFF TGTGCCAGCTCCCTGGTACTAGCGAGTACCGGGGAGCTGTTTTTT
TRBD2 16 TRBJ2-2 TRBV12-3/TRBV12-4 many CASSSSGRGNTGELFF TGTGCCAGCAGTTCTAGCGGGAGGGGGAACACCGGGGAGCTGTTTTTT
. 15 TRBJ2-1 TRBV19 many CASSIGRASRGEQFF TGTGCCAGTAGTATAGGACGGGCTAGCCGAGGGGAGCAGTTCTTC